The next 14 T cell receptor beta chains were all read from a single sample in a study of T-cell memory formation after mild COVID-19. In TCRdb, the 5' RACE reads were re-called with MiXCR into one record per CDR3 protein. This sample has about 180,000 distinct CDR3 sequences, with roughly 16% found just once. Material: PBMCs or a T cell subset sorted from them (not recorded which). Source of these receptors: an adult woman who had mild COVID-19 (a few samples of this study predate the infection). Cell type and time point are not known.

The V and J genes are TRBV7-2 and TRBJ2-3; 12 bases match TRBD2. From germline, CDR1 is SGHTA and CDR2 FQGNSA. V lost 1 base, J lost 5 bases, and 7 bases stayed unmatched. The CDR3 is 17 residues long. CDR3 sequence (DNA): TGTGCCAGCAGCTTAGGCACTAGCGGGAGGAATTTAGATACGCAGTATTTT. This sequence encodes CASSLGTSGRNLDTQYF. Filled out from reference TRBV7-2 and TRBJ2-3, the complete variable domain reads GAGVSQSPSNKVTEKGKDVELRCDPISGHTALYWYRQSLGQGLEFLIYFQGNSAPDKSGLPSDRFSAERTGGSVSTLTIQRTQQEDSAVYLCASSLGTSGRNLDTQYFGPGTRLTVL.

This sequence joins TRBV12-3 or TRBV12-4 and TRBJ2-2; no clear D gene. CDR3 length: 14 residues. Trimming stripped 0 bases from V and 7 bases from J, with 9 bases between. CDR3 in amino acids: CASSLAETFGELFF. Written as DNA, the CDR3 is TGTGCCAGCAGTTTAGCGGAAACCTTCGGGGAGCTGTTTTTT.

This clonotype was seen ten or more times. The V and J genes are TRBV7-9 and TRBJ1-2; tentative D call: TRBD1 (5 bases). V dropped 5 bases and J dropped 3 bases, with 16 bases sitting between them. There are 15 residues in the CDR3. Germline-derived CDR1 and CDR2 are SEHNR and FQNEAQ (reference sequence). The CDR3 coding sequence is TGTGCCAGCAGCGGCTATAGGGGCTCGGACTATGGCTACACCTTC. Translation gives CASSGYRGSDYGYTF.

The rearrangement links TRBV7-8 to TRBJ1-4, with D maybe TRBD1 (5 bases). Trimming took 5 bases from V and 8 from J, leaving 12 bases between them. Per germline, CDR1 SGHVS and CDR2 FQNEAQ. The CDR3 has 13 residues. Here the CDR3 reads CASSERDREKLFF. The CDR3, as DNA: TGTGCCAGCAGCGAGCGGGACCGAGAAAAACTGTTTTTT. Full variable domain (outside the CDR3, taken from reference TRBV7-8 and TRBJ1-4): GAGVSQSPRYKVAKRGQDVALRCDPISGHVSLFWYQQALGQGPEFLTYFQNEAQLDKSGLPSDRFFAERPEGSVSTLKIQRTQQEDSAVYLCASSERDREKLFFGSGTQLSVL.

The table lists this clonotype with a few counts. The V and J genes are TRBV9 and TRBJ2-7; D is perhaps TRBD1 or TRBD2 (5 bases each). Trimming removed 0 bases at V and 5 bases at J, with 12 bases between. CDR1 and CDR2 (germline): SGDLS, YYNGEE. CDR3 size: 14 residues. CDR3 in DNA: TGTGCCAGCAGCGTAGACGGGGCAGCGGACGAGCAGTACTTC. It yields the protein CASSVDGAADEQYF.

For this clonotype: Germline is not matched at one junction end, which may reflect a read error. The chain links TRBV11-2 to TRBJ1-1; D is possibly TRBD1 (6 bases). In germline, CDR1 is SGHAT, CDR2 FQNNGV. CDR3 length equals 18 residues. The CDR3 region is CASSLEGGVAGSDSETFF. CDR3 nucleotide sequence: TGTGCCAGCAGCTTAGAAGGGGGTGTGGCAGGGAGTGATTCTGAAACTTTCTTT.

The chain has TRBV7-9 and TRBJ2-7; 10 nucleotides line up with TRBD1. V was pared by 1 base and J by 5 bases, with 5 bases of the junction left unmatched. Looked up from germline, CDR1 is SEHNR and CDR2 is FQNEAQ (reference sequence). The CDR3 covers 15 residues. The chain's CDR3 is CASSLERTGGDEQYF. The CDR3 nucleotides read TGTGCCAGCAGCTTAGAACGGACAGGGGGTGACGAGCAGTACTTC.

V usage is TRBV7-2 and J usage is TRBJ2-1; D not resolved. The length of the CDR3 is 13 residues. V was clipped by 4 bases and J by 7 bases, with 11 bases between them. Per germline, CDR1 SGHTA and CDR2 FQGNSA. The CDR3 is CASSSPRRNEQFF. CDR3 bases: TGTGCCAGCAGCTCGCCCCGACGGAATGAGCAGTTCTTC.

The CDR3 DNA follows: TGTGCCGGTGCCAGGGGGCCGACTTCTGGGGCCAACGTCCTGACTTTC. This encodes CAGARGPTSGANVLTF. The chain has TRBV6-1 and TRBJ2-6; 8 bases are shared with TRBD1. Germline values: CDR1 MNHNS, CDR2 SASEGT. This CDR3 has 16 amino acids. The ends lost 11 bases at V and 1 base at J; junction bases unmatched: 10.

This clonotype was counted only a few times. The chain recombines TRBV20-1 with TRBJ1-1; TRBD1 aligns across 9 bases. With 4 bases clipped from V and 3 bases from J, the junction kept 6 bases outside the gene matches. Germline V lookup: CDR1 DFQATT, CDR2 SNEGSKA (reference sequence). The CDR3 runs to 14 residues. In nucleotides, the CDR3 is TGCAGTGCTAACAGGGGGCCGGCGGACACTGAAGCTTTCTTT. It codes for CSANRGPADTEAFF.

This clonotype has only a few counts. The chain employs TRBV7-9 and TRBJ2-7, with 9 bases lining up with TRBD1. V lost 5 bases, J lost 1 base, and 6 bases stayed unmatched. The germline gives CDR1 SEHNR, CDR2 FQNEAQ (reference sequence). The CDR3 is 15 residues long. This CDR3 reads CASSTGQGSSYEQYF. The DNA for the CDR3 is TGTGCCAGCAGCACAGGACAGGGGTCTTCCTACGAGCAGTACTTC.

This clonotype was seen more than once but under ten times. This rearrangement joins TRBV12-3 or TRBV12-4 to TRBJ2-3; TRBD1 matches at 8 bases. The CDR3 extends over 17 amino acids. Trimming cost V 5 bases and J 3 bases; bases outside gene matches: 13. CDR3 sequence: CASSPGQASRGTDTQYF. The CDR3 DNA is TGTGCCAGCAGTCCGGGACAGGCCTCCCGTGGGACAGATACGCAGTATTTT.

This clonotype was observed many times. This rearrangement joins TRBV20-1 to TRBJ2-7; D is tentatively TRBD1 or TRBD2 (6 bases each). CDR3 length equals 15 residues. Germline V gene data show CDR1 as DFQATT and CDR2 as SNEGSKA (reference sequence). The V gene lost 1 base and the J gene lost 5 bases, with 18 bases spanning the gap. In DNA, the CDR3 is TGCAGTGCTAGAGGAGTCGGGGGCTTTAAGGACGAGCAGTACTTC. Protein: CSARGVGGFKDEQYF.

This clonotype has just a few counts. The rearrangement links TRBV2 to TRBJ1-2; 8 nucleotides line up with TRBD1. The CDR3 totals 13 residues. The germline gives CDR1 SNHLY, CDR2 FYNNEI. V shed 5 bases, J shed 4 bases, and the junction held 3 bases outside the gene matches. CDR3 in DNA: TGTGCCAGCAGTAAGGACAGGGTCTATGGCTACACCTTC. Translating gives CASSKDRVYGYTF.